Listed below are T cell receptor beta chains from one sample, sequenced in a study of T cell responses to AZD1222 COVID-19 vaccine. Profiling relied on immunoSEQ multiplex PCR, and the TCRdb table lists in-frame clones only, not all of them. Of 150,000 to 160,000 clones in the sample, about 87% were seen once. The material sequenced was peripheral blood, taken on day 0 of AZD1222 vaccination. These receptors came from an adult in good health. Both conserved end residues are part of each CDR3. The D gene is left open where the match is weak. Some rows mark clone size as missing; the rest say once, few, many or name a class of expanded clone.

>TRBV4-2|NA|TRBJ1-3|NA
CASSQDPRTSGNTIYF
TGTGCCAGCAGCCAAGATCCCAGGACTTCTGGAAACACCATATATTTT
>TRBV19|NA|TRBJ1-5|NA
CASTVGGARQPQHF
TGTGCCAGTACCGTGGGGGGGGCACGGCAGCCCCAGCATTTT
>TRBV27|NA|TRBJ1-1|NA
CASRPPGAQGMNTEAFF
TGTGCCAGCAGGCCGCCGGGGGCCCAAGGGATGAACACTGAAGCTTTCTTT
>TRBV6-5|NA|TRBJ2-1|NA
CASSLRRSSYNEQFF
TGTGCCAGCAGTCTCAGGAGGAGCTCCTACAATGAGCAGTTCTTC
>TRBV6-5|TRBD1|TRBJ1-1|NA
CASSYSPDRDTEAFF
TGTGCCAGCAGTTATAGTCCGGACAGGGACACTGAAGCTTTCTTT
>TRBV29-1|NA|TRBJ1-3|NA
CSASSSGNTIYF
TGCAGCGCGTCCAGCTCTGGAAACACCATATATTTT
>TRBV5-1|TRBD1|TRBJ2-1|few
CASSQTPGQGNNEQFF
TGCGCCAGCAGCCAAACCCCGGGACAGGGAAACAATGAGCAGTTCTTC
>TRBV19|TRBD1|TRBJ1-1|NA
CASSMTGRYTEAFF
TGTGCCAGTAGTATGACAGGGCGGTACACTGAAGCTTTCTTT
>TRBV5-8|NA|TRBJ2-2|NA
CASGGYNTGELFF
TGTGCCAGCGGAGGTTATAACACCGGGGAGCTGTTTTTT
>TRBV5-1|NA|TRBJ2-5|NA
CASSLGYQETQYF
TGCGCCAGCAGCTTAGGCTACCAAGAGACCCAGTACTTC
>TRBV9|NA|TRBJ1-1|NA
CASSGPQGGGEAFF
TGTGCCAGCAGCGGACCACAGGGAGGAGGTGAAGCTTTCTTT
>TRBV11-3|TRBD2|TRBJ2-2|NA
CASSLASGGPDTGELFF
TGTGCCAGCAGCTTAGCCTCGGGGGGGCCTGACACCGGGGAGCTGTTTTTT
>TRBV10-3|NA|TRBJ2-5|NA
CATRSLRQETQYF
TGTGCCACCCGGTCTTTACGGCAAGAGACCCAGTACTTC
>TRBV4-2|TRBD1|TRBJ1-2|NA
CASSQDLLRDGRQGVGYTF
TGTGCCAGCAGCCAAGACCTTTTAAGGGATGGAAGACAGGGGGTCGGCTACACCTTC
>TRBV9|NA|TRBJ1-3|NA
CASSVGGTGNTIYF
TGTGCCAGCAGCGTAGGAGGCACTGGAAACACCATATATTTT
>TRBV6-2/TRBV6-3|NA|TRBJ2-5|NA
CASSLGYQETQYF
TGTGCCAGCAGTTTGGGGTACCAAGAGACCCAGTACTTC
>TRBV15|TRBD2|TRBJ2-7|NA
CATSRERGNYEQYF
TGTGCCACCAGCAGAGAGCGGGGGAACTACGAGCAGTACTTC
>TRBV14|NA|TRBJ1-6|NA
CASSLVGGNSPLHF
TGTGCCAGCAGCCTTGTCGGAGGTAATTCACCCCTCCACTTT
>TRBV6-5|TRBD2|TRBJ2-7|NA
CASSYSASGTYEQYF
TGTGCCAGCAGTTACTCGGCTAGCGGAACCTACGAGCAGTACTTC
>TRBV18|NA|TRBJ2-2|NA
CASSPLISRNQNTGELFF
TGTGCCAGCTCACCACTCATTTCCCGGAACCAGAACACCGGGGAGCTGTTTTTT
>TRBV2|TRBD2|TRBJ2-5|NA
CASKVRGVGETQYF
TGTGCCAGCAAGGTGCGGGGGGTAGGAGAGACCCAGTACTTC
>TRBV6-6|TRBD1|TRBJ1-3|few
CASSSTGGQNTIYF
TGTGCCAGCAGTTCAACAGGGGGCCAAAACACCATATATTTT
>TRBV19|NA|TRBJ1-1|NA
CASSINQNTEAFF
TGTGCCAGTAGTATTAACCAGAACACTGAAGCTTTCTTT
>TRBV19|TRBD1|TRBJ2-7|NA
CASSVAGTGGYEQYF
TGTGCCAGTAGTGTCGCCGGGACAGGGGGATACGAGCAGTACTTC
>TRBV20-1|NA|TRBJ1-2|NA
CSAVRGVGYTF
TGCAGTGCTGTACGGGGGGTTGGCTACACCTTC
>TRBV3-1/TRBV3-2|NA|TRBJ1-2|NA
CASSQRGPYGYTF
TGTGCCAGCAGCCAAAGGGGACCCTATGGCTACACCTTC
>TRBV7-2|TRBD1|TRBJ2-7|NA
CASSFGGTGPSEQYF
TGTGCCAGCAGCTTCGGCGGGACAGGGCCTAGCGAGCAGTACTTC
>TRBV4-3|NA|TRBJ1-1|once
CASSQEAAVNTEAFF
TGCGCCAGCAGCCAAGAAGCGGCGGTGAACACTGAAGCTTTCTTT
>TRBV28|TRBD1|TRBJ1-3|NA
CASSPTGVSGNTIYF
TGTGCCAGCAGCCCTACAGGGGTCTCTGGAAACACCATATATTTT
>TRBV11-3|NA|TRBJ2-1|NA
CASSLDPGLYNEQFF
TGTGCCAGCAGCTTAGATCCGGGACTTTACAATGAGCAGTTCTTC
>TRBV10-3|NA|TRBJ2-5|NA
CAISPGGLETQYF
TGTGCCATCAGCCCTGGGGGCTTGGAGACCCAGTACTTC
>TRBV3-1/TRBV3-2|NA|TRBJ1-2|NA
CASSQDGRDSGYTF
TGTGCCAGCAGCCAAGATGGCAGGGATAGCGGCTACACCTTC
>TRBV4-1|NA|TRBJ1-1|NA
CASSPRGNTEAFF
TGCGCCAGCAGCCCCCGCGGGAACACTGAAGCTTTCTTT
>TRBV6-6|TRBD2|TRBJ2-7|NA
CASSMGLGLYEQYF
TGTGCCAGCAGTATGGGACTAGGGCTGTACGAGCAGTACTTC
>TRBV3-1/TRBV3-2|TRBD2|TRBJ2-3|NA
CASSQDQRELAGGRTTDTQYF
TGTGCCAGCAGCCAAGACCAACGGGAACTAGCGGGGGGCCGAACCACAGATACGCAGTATTTT
>TRBV11-2|TRBD1|TRBJ2-7|many
CASSSTGGPYEQYF
TGTGCCAGCAGCTCGACAGGGGGCCCCTACGAGCAGTACTTC
>TRBV11-2|NA|TRBJ1-3|NA
CASSLVRAVGNTIYF
TGTGCCAGCAGCTTAGTGAGGGCCGTTGGAAACACCATATATTTT
>TRBV7-2|TRBD2|TRBJ2-5|NA
CASSPRLAGRETQYF
TGTGCCAGCAGCCCACGACTAGCGGGGAGGGAGACCCAGTACTTC
>TRBV3-1/TRBV3-2|NA|TRBJ2-3|NA
CASSQTGARGDTQYF
TGTGCCAGCAGCCAAACTGGGGCTAGGGGGGATACGCAGTATTTT
>TRBV28|TRBD1|TRBJ1-2|NA
CASSSGQAVYGYTF
TGTGCCAGCAGTTCGGGACAGGCGGTTTATGGCTACACCTTC
>TRBV5-1|NA|TRBJ2-7|few
CASSLGGLGYEQYF
TGCGCCAGCAGCTTGGGAGGGCTAGGCTACGAGCAGTACTTC
>TRBV19|NA|TRBJ1-2|once
CASSSGVGGYTF
TGTGCCAGTAGTTCAGGGGTCGGTGGCTACACCTTC
>TRBV7-9|NA|TRBJ2-1|NA
CASSPQNEQFF
TGTGCCAGCAGCCCCCAAAATGAGCAGTTCTTC
>TRBV5-8|NA|TRBJ1-5|NA
CASSLTRTQPQHF
TGTGCCAGCAGCTTGACAAGGACCCAGCCCCAGCATTTT
>TRBV7-9|NA|TRBJ1-3|few
CASSLTPYTIYF
TGTGCCAGCAGCTTAACTCCATACACCATATATTTT
>TRBV10-3|NA|TRBJ1-4|NA
CATEGDTNEKLFF
TGTGCCACGGAGGGGGATACTAATGAAAAACTGTTTTTT
>TRBV19|TRBD1|TRBJ2-7|NA
CASSAGTGIHEQYF
TGTGCCAGTAGTGCCGGGACAGGGATCCACGAGCAGTACTTC
>TRBV5-1|NA|TRBJ2-3|NA
CASRVTRNVDTQYF
TGCGCCAGCAGAGTGACACGGAACGTAGATACGCAGTATTTT
>TRBV28|TRBD1|TRBJ2-3|NA
CASSPGQSTDTQYF
TGTGCCAGCAGCCCGGGACAGAGCACAGATACGCAGTATTTT
>TRBV7-9|NA|TRBJ1-3|NA
CASSPAGTYSGNTIYF
TGTGCCAGCAGCCCGGCCGGGACATACTCTGGAAACACCATATATTTT
>TRBV29-1|NA|TRBJ2-7|NA
CSVEDAKGLYEQYF
TGCAGCGTTGAGGACGCAAAAGGACTCTACGAGCAGTACTTC
>TRBV4-3|NA|TRBJ1-2|NA
CASSQAEQRHGYTF
TGCGCCAGCAGCCAAGCCGAGCAGCGGCATGGCTACACCTTC
>TRBV3-1/TRBV3-2|TRBD2|TRBJ2-1|NA
CASSPLSGGSYNEQFF
TGTGCCAGCAGTCCACTAAGCGGGGGATCCTACAATGAGCAGTTCTTC